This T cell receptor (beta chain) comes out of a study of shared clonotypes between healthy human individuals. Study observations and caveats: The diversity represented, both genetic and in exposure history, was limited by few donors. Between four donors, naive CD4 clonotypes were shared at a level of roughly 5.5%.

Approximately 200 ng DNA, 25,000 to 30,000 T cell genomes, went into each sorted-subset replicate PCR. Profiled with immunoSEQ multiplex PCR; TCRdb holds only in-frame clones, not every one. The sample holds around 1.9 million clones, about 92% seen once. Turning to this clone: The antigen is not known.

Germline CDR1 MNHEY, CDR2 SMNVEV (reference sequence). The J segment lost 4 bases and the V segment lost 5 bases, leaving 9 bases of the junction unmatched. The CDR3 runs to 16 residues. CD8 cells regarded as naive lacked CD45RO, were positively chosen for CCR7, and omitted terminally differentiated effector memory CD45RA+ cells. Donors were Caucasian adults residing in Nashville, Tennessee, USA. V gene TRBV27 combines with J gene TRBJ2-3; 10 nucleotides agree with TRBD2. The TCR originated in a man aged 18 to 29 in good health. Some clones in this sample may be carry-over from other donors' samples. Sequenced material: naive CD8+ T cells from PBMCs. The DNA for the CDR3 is TGTGCCAGCAGTCTAGTAGCGGGAGGAATCCCAGATACGCAGTATTTT. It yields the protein CASSLVAGGIPDTQYF.